This T cell receptor (beta chain) stems from a study of T-cell reconstitution after alpha-beta-depleted transplantation in children. Findings and caveats of the study: About two months after transplant, alpha-beta T cells reportedly came from several hundred expanded graft clones. The origin of high day-60 TCRbeta diversity in some patients lay in surviving recipient T cells and thymic progenitors. T-cell numbers and diversity, one year after transplant, stemmed largely from T cells that were newly produced.

Germline-derived CDR1 and CDR2 are MGHDK and SYGVNS. V was pared by 3 bases and J by 7 bases, with 19 bases between. This CDR3 region has 16 residues. Unique molecular identifiers featured in how the TCRbeta library was prepared. TCRdb reprocessed the PCR reads with MiXCR, giving one entry per CDR3 protein. The sample lists 780,000 or so distinct CDR3 sequences; around 17% were seen once. To note about this clonotype: What it recognizes is unknown.

Sequences were derived from PBMCs, mostly from graft donor cells, sampled 360 days after TCRalphabeta/CD19-depleted stem cell transplant. The TCR sequence derives from a male patient younger than 18 who had a stem cell transplant for acute lymphoblastic leukemia, so the T cells may come from the graft donor. The rearrangement uses TRBV25-1 and TRBJ2-1; D unclear. The CDR3 DNA is TGTGCCAGCAGTGACCCCGGGCCCCTGGTTAGGAATGAGCAGTTCTTC. It codes for CASSDPGPLVRNEQFF.